These 4 T cell receptor beta chains were all obtained from the same sample, sequenced in a study of CD8 T cells in ankylosing spondylitis (dated by TCRdb to the late 2010s). Libraries were made using 5' RACE. The listed sequencing device is Illumina HiSeq 2500. TCRdb applied fastp at Q25 and MiXCR to the public reads, then kept only in-frame beta chains. Rows with a matching CDR3 protein are joined into one entry that keeps the most common DNA and genes. The sample contains 200,000 to 250,000 distinct CDR3 sequences, roughly a tenth of them found a single time. Of the sample, less than 25% falls within the top ten clones. The sequencing sample was made of blood, either unsorted or a sorted T cell fraction (not recorded which). The receptors originated from a male donor with ankylosing spondylitis or in good health (not recorded which).

This clonotype was observed many times. The rearrangement links TRBV15 to TRBJ1-4; D is unresolved. CDR1 LNHNV and CDR2 YYDKDF come from the germline V gene (reference sequence). The CDR3 extends over 14 amino acids. The germline V and J ends were trimmed by 3 bases and 3 bases, with 8 bases remaining between them. The CDR3 sequence: CATSRGWSNEKLFF. In DNA, the CDR3 is TGTGCCACCAGCAGGGGATGGTCTAATGAAAAACTGTTTTTT.

The rearrangement links TRBV7-3 to TRBJ1-1; D is undetermined. Germline V gene data show CDR1 as SGHTA and CDR2 as FQGTGA. The CDR3 spans 15 residues. V lost 1 base and J lost 0, with 9 bases in between. This CDR3 is CASSLIGDMNTEAFF. The CDR3 DNA sequence: TGTGCCAGCAGCTTAATTGGGGATATGAACACTGAAGCTTTCTTT.

This clonotype was recorded many times. CDR3 loop: CSARLSSGYNEQFF. Here the CDR3 DNA reads TGCAGTGCTAGATTAAGCAGCGGGTACAATGAGCAGTTCTTC. The rearrangement links TRBV20-1 to TRBJ2-1, with a weak D call TRBD2 (6 bases). Germline V CDR1 and CDR2: DFQATT, SNEGSKA (reference sequence). The CDR3 runs to 14 residues. The V gene lost 2 bases and the J gene lost 4 bases, with 12 bases spanning the gap.

V is TRBV25-1 and J is TRBJ1-3, with 7 positions matching TRBD1. Germline V gene sequence: CDR1 MGHDK, CDR2 SYGVNS. CDR3 length equals 19 residues. Unmatched junction bases numbered 18, after V lost 3 bases and J lost 4 bases. In nucleotides, the CDR3 is TGTGCCAGCAGTGAGAGGCTTAAAGGGGAGGGGGCGTCCGGAAACACCATATATTTT. Translation gives CASSERLKGEGASGNTIYF.